This T cell receptor beta chain comes out of a study of beta chain features in type 1 diabetes. Findings and limits, study-wide: In patients and controls equally, PCR might favor templates that are shorter. cDNA sequencing could over-represent cells with high TCR expression. Significant though moderate, a shortening of TCRB CDR3s appeared in all four CD4+ subsets of Type 1 diabetes patients.

What was sequenced were expressed TCRB transcripts, since all of the isolated RNA had been reverse transcribed. Clones were read by immunoSEQ multiplex PCR, and TCRdb kept only the in-frame ones, dropping some. The table shows roughly 300,000 clones, with 13% to 15% occurring only once. As concerns this clone: The antigen remains undetermined.

V shed 1 base and J shed 5 bases, with 15 bases lying between them. This CDR3 spans 16 amino acids. The germline V gene encodes CDR1 SEHNR and CDR2 FQNEAQ (reference sequence). Sorting of CD4+ naive, central memory, regulatory and stem cell-like memory cells was performed via CD45RO/CCR7/CD25/CD127/CD95/CD27. Sorted populations were all over 98% pure. This clonotype was sampled from a man aged 30 to 45 with type 1 diabetes. Sequenced sample: naive CD4+ T cells from blood. The V gene is TRBV7-9, the J gene TRBJ1-5, with a tentative D call TRBD1 (6 bases). This chain's CDR3 is CASSLEFWTAHQPQHF. The DNA of the CDR3 is TGTGCCAGCAGCTTAGAATTTTGGACAGCTCATCAGCCCCAGCATTTT.